Below, 23 T cell receptor beta chains from the same sample are listed, as sequenced in a study of CD8 T cells in ankylosing spondylitis. Using its own MiXCR run on the 5' RACE reads, TCRdb lists one record per CDR3 protein. Of about 260,000 distinct CDR3 sequences detected, roughly a quarter appear once; the ten largest clones hold 0.5% to 0.65%. Sequencing used blood, either unsorted or a sorted T cell fraction (not recorded which). Source of these receptors: a male donor with ankylosing spondylitis or in good health (not recorded which).

This clonotype was found a few times. The V and J genes are TRBV15 and TRBJ2-1, with D possibly matching TRBD2 (5 bases). The length of the CDR3 is 11 residues. The V end was cut by 3 bases, the J end by 8 bases, with 5 bases between. Germline CDR1 LNHNV, CDR2 YYDKDF (reference sequence). CDR3 DNA sequence: TGTGCCACCAGCAGCGGGGATGAGCAGTTCTTC. Translation: CATSSGDEQFF.

The V gene is TRBV12-3 or TRBV12-4, the J gene TRBJ2-7, with D tentatively TRBD1 (5 bases). V dropped 2 bases and J dropped 0 bases, with 11 bases sitting between them. The CDR3 consists of 15 residues. The CDR3 is CASSLTPDSSYEQYF. The CDR3 region has the DNA TGTGCCAGCAGTTTAACCCCCGACAGCTCCTACGAGCAGTACTTC.

This clonotype was observed a handful of times. This chain joins TRBV12-3 or TRBV12-4 and TRBJ2-1; D not certain. The CDR3 loop spans 11 amino acids. V dropped 10 bases and J dropped 10 bases, with 14 bases sitting between them. The CDR3 DNA is TGTGCCACCAACCTCAACGGGGAGCAGTTCTTC. It encodes CATNLNGEQFF.

In regard to this clonotype: This may arise from a read error, as a much more abundant clone is one base away. This rearrangement joins TRBV9 to TRBJ2-1; 9 bases line up with TRBD1. This CDR3 has 17 residues. From germline, CDR1 is SGDLS and CDR2 YYNGEE. CDR3 DNA sequence: TGTGACAGCAGCGTAGGCCCGGGGACAGGGAATTACAATGAGCAGTTCTTC. Translated, it gives CDSSVGPGTGNYNEQFF.

The chain links TRBV10-3 to TRBJ2-1; 9 bases agree with TRBD2. The V gene's germline CDR1 is ENHRY and CDR2 SYGVKD. The CDR3 has 21 residues. V gave up 3 bases and J gave up 3 bases; unmatched junction bases: 21. CDR3 bases: TGTGCCATCAGTGAAAGACTGCGGGGGATGAGTAGCGGGGGATACTACAATGAGCAGTTCTTC. This sequence encodes CAISERLRGMSSGGYYNEQFF.

J is TRBJ2-1 and V is TRBV20-1, with no clear D. V was cut by 3 bases and J by 8 bases, with 17 bases left in between. This CDR3 has 14 residues. The germline V gene encodes CDR1 DFQATT and CDR2 SNEGSKA (reference sequence). The CDR3 loop is CSASRLRVVDEQFF. The CDR3 DNA sequence: TGCAGTGCTAGCCGGCTCCGCGTGGTTGATGAGCAGTTCTTC.

With respect to this clonotype: This may arise from a read error, as a much more abundant clone is one base away. V gene TRBV10-3 combines with J gene TRBJ2-7, with TRBD1 as a possible D gene (6 bases). CDR1 is ENHRY and CDR2 is SYGVKD in the germline V gene. This CDR3 is 14 amino acids long. The CDR3 region is CDISRRTASYEQYF. CDR3 bases: TGTGACATCAGTAGGCGGACAGCTAGCTACGAGCAGTACTTC.

This clonotype has ten or more counts. The chain couples TRBV29-1 to TRBJ2-5, with D tentatively TRBD2 (6 bases). The CDR3 is 14 residues long. Germline CDR1 is SQVTM and CDR2 is ANQGSEA. Trimming left V 4 bases short and J 5 bases short, with 17 bases between. The CDR3 DNA is TGCAGCGTTGCAAACCGACTAGGGCCGGAGACCCAGTACTTC. It specifies CSVANRLGPETQYF.

The chain uses TRBV12-3 or TRBV12-4 and TRBJ2-7, with 9 bases that match TRBD1. Losses at the gene ends were 5 bases for V and 3 bases for J; bases not matched to a gene: 8. The CDR3 spans 15 residues. In DNA, the CDR3 is TGTGCCAGCAGTAAGGGACAGGGTTATGGCTACGAGCAGTACTTC. It yields the protein CASSKGQGYGYEQYF.

This sequence joins TRBV10-3 and TRBJ2-5, with TRBD1 as a possible D gene (6 bases). This CDR3 is 13 amino acids long. In germline, CDR1 is ENHRY, CDR2 SYGVKD. With 2 bases removed from V and 4 bases from J, the gap between germline ends came to 8 bases. CDR3 sequence reads: CAISEGTRETQYF. In DNA form, the CDR3 reads TGTGCCATCAGTGAGGGGACAAGAGAGACCCAGTACTTC.

This clonotype was found many times. The genes are TRBV27 and TRBJ2-3; 8 bases match TRBD2. The CDR3 has 16 amino acids. Germline loops: CDR1 MNHEY, CDR2 SMNVEV (reference sequence). Losses at the gene ends were 0 bases for V and 5 bases for J; bases not matched to a gene: 7. CDR3 sequence reads: CASSLSPGGPVDTQYF. The DNA for the CDR3 is TGTGCCAGCAGTTTATCGCCGGGGGGGCCCGTAGATACGCAGTATTTT.

This clonotype was counted only a few times. V gene TRBV12-3 or TRBV12-4 combines with J gene TRBJ2-3; D remains unclear. The CDR3 covers 13 residues. V shed 0 bases and J shed 5 bases, with 6 bases lying between them. CDR3 loop: CASSLAVLDTQYF. The CDR3, as DNA: TGTGCCAGCAGTTTAGCGGTCCTAGATACGCAGTATTTT.

This chain joins TRBV6-6 and TRBJ2-2, with unresolved D. The germline gives CDR1 MNHNY, CDR2 SVGAGI (reference sequence). This CDR3 is built from 12 residues. Trimming pared 5 bases from V and 7 bases from J, leaving 8 bases between. CDR3 sequence reads: CASSHPFGELFF. The DNA of the CDR3 is TGTGCCAGCAGTCACCCTTTCGGGGAGCTGTTTTTT.

The chain couples TRBV10-3 to TRBJ1-4, with no clear D. V was cut by 6 bases and J by 4 bases, with 15 bases left in between. The germline V gene encodes CDR1 ENHRY and CDR2 SYGVKD. This CDR3 is built from 15 residues. The CDR3 DNA is TGTGCCATCAGCCGAGAAGGACTCATTAATGAAAAACTGTTTTTT. Residues: CAISREGLINEKLFF.

This chain joins TRBV7-2 and TRBJ1-4; no firm D call. The V gene lost 4 bases and the J gene lost 7 bases, with 10 bases spanning the gap. The CDR3 runs 13 residues. From germline, CDR1 is SGHTA and CDR2 FQGNSA. The CDR3 region has the DNA TGTGCCAGCAGCTCGTATCCAACTGAAAAACTGTTTTTT. Translation gives CASSSYPTEKLFF.

The rearrangement uses TRBV3-1 and TRBJ2-1; 7 bases are a match to TRBD2. The CDR3 totals 14 residues. CDR1 and CDR2 (germline): LGHDT, YNNKEL (reference sequence). Trimming cost V 1 base and J 11 bases; bases outside gene matches: 8. The DNA of the CDR3 is TGTGCCAGCAGCCAAGGGCCTGGGGAGGGGAAGCAGTTCTTC. This gives the protein CASSQGPGEGKQFF.

The chain has TRBV5-1 and TRBJ2-2; 7 nucleotides agree with TRBD1. The CDR3 covers 16 residues. Germline V gene data show CDR1 as SGHRS and CDR2 as YFSETQ. With 4 bases clipped from V and 5 bases from J, the junction kept 11 bases outside the gene matches. In nucleotides, the CDR3 is TGCGCCAGCAGCCCCAGATCCGGGACAGAGACCGGGGAGCTGTTTTTT. This encodes CASSPRSGTETGELFF.

At least ten counts were recorded for this clonotype. J is TRBJ2-1 and V is TRBV12-3 or TRBV12-4; TRBD2 matches 9 bases. CDR3 size: 15 residues. V lost 7 bases, J lost 0 bases, and 4 bases stayed unmatched. The CDR3 coding sequence is TGTGCCAGCAACCGCGGGGGGGCCTCCTACAATGAGCAGTTCTTC. Its protein is CASNRGGASYNEQFF.

The V gene is TRBV20-1, the J gene TRBJ2-2; 12 bases line up with TRBD2. The CDR3 spans 16 residues. Losses at the gene ends were 1 base for V and 5 bases for J; bases not matched to a gene: 5. The V gene's germline CDR1 is DFQATT and CDR2 SNEGSKA (reference sequence). The CDR3: CSARAAGLAGTGELFF. Written as DNA, the CDR3 is TGCAGTGCTAGAGCCGCAGGACTAGCGGGAACCGGGGAGCTGTTTTTT.

This clonotype was seen repeatedly, ten times or more. The gene calls are TRBV6-1 and TRBJ1-1; no clear D gene. This CDR3 region has 15 residues. Trimming took off 6 bases at V and 2 bases at J, with 16 bases between the two ends. Germline-derived CDR1 and CDR2 are MNHNS and SASEGT. The CDR3 loop reads CASRSTQRSNTEAFF. The CDR3 DNA is TGTGCCAGCAGGTCAACGCAGCGGAGCAACACTGAAGCTTTCTTT.

This clonotype was observed a few times. The V and J genes are TRBV20-1 and TRBJ2-1, with 12 bases fitting TRBD2. The V gene's germline CDR1 is DFQATT and CDR2 SNEGSKA (reference sequence). The CDR3 runs 17 residues. CDR3 coding DNA: TGCAGGCTTCTCCTGCCTCTAGCGGGGGGGCCTACCAATGAGCAGTTCTTC. It translates to CRLLLPLAGGPTNEQFF.

This clonotype was counted at least ten times. This sequence joins TRBV12-3 or TRBV12-4 and TRBJ1-1; no reliable D call. V was cut by 7 bases and J by 6 bases, with 9 bases left in between. This CDR3 contains 11 residues. CDR3 DNA: TGTGCCAGCACCCCGGGCCCTGAAGCTTTCTTT. This translates into CASTPGPEAFF.

This clonotype was seen repeatedly, ten times or more. The J gene is TRBJ2-1, the V gene TRBV2, with 10 nucleotides matching TRBD2. The trim removed 4 bases at V and 3 bases at J, leaving 0 bases unmatched. Germline values: CDR1 SNHLY, CDR2 FYNNEI. CDR3 size: 14 residues. In nucleotides, the CDR3 is TGTGCCAGCAGTGGACTAGCGGGCTACAATGAGCAGTTCTTC. This sequence encodes CASSGLAGYNEQFF.